A selection of T cell receptor beta chains follows, all from one sample in a study of CD8 T cells in ankylosing spondylitis. In TCRdb, the 5' RACE reads were re-called with MiXCR into one record per CDR3 protein. The sample yields about 90,000 distinct CDR3 sequences, around 30% seen once. Sequencing was performed on blood, either unsorted or a sorted T cell fraction (not recorded which). The receptors here all came from a male donor with ankylosing spondylitis or in good health (not recorded which). Both conserved end residues are part of each CDR3. Each record gives: D gene, J gene, clone size, V gene, CDR3 length, CDR3 protein, CDR3 DNA. D genes are given only for firm matches. Only part of the rows carry a size: once, few, many, or a class if the clone is expanded.

>TRBD1|TRBJ1-4|-|TRBV11-2|18
CASSVDGTGSATNEKLFF
TGTGCCAGCAGCGTAGATGGGACAGGGTCCGCCACTAATGAAAAACTGTTTTTT
>TRBD1|TRBJ1-5|-|TRBV28|17
CASLPGGTGLINQPQHF
TGTGCCAGTCTTCCCGGGGGGACAGGGCTTATCAATCAGCCCCAGCATTTT
>-|TRBJ1-5|few|TRBV3-1|16
CASSQDNRGGNQPQHF
TGTGCCAGCAGCCAAGATAACCGGGGCGGCAATCAGCCCCAGCATTTT
>-|TRBJ1-1|few|TRBV5-1|14
CASSLTAGGTEAFF
TGCGCCAGCAGCTTGACAGCCGGAGGGACTGAAGCTTTCTTT
>TRBD2|TRBJ2-1|many|TRBV5-1|17
CASSLAVTSGGYNEQFF
TGCGCCAGCAGCTTGGCCGTGACTAGCGGAGGATACAATGAGCAGTTCTTC
>-|TRBJ2-6|-|TRBV15|15
CATSRRISGANVLTF
TGTGCCACCAGCAGGAGGATCTCTGGGGCCAACGTCCTGACTTTC
>-|TRBJ2-1|-|TRBV21-1|15
CASSPVGGVYNEQFF
TGTGCCAGCAGCCCGGTAGGAGGAGTTTACAATGAGCAGTTCTTC
>-|TRBJ1-6|-|TRBV5-6|14
CASSLGQTNSPLHF
TGTGCCAGCAGCTTGGGACAGACTAATTCACCCCTCCACTTT
>-|TRBJ2-2|few|TRBV5-1|16
CASSVGWDGNTGELFF
TGCGCCAGCAGCGTTGGATGGGACGGGAACACCGGGGAGCTGTTTTTT
>TRBD1|TRBJ1-1|-|TRBV5-1|16
CASSRGQGFMNTEAFF
TGCGCCAGCAGCCGGGGACAGGGTTTTATGAACACTGAAGCTTTCTTT
>-|TRBJ1-1|few|TRBV9|14
CASSPHRDAFEAFF
TGTGCCAGCAGCCCCCACCGGGACGCCTTTGAAGCTTTCTTT
>TRBD2|TRBJ2-1|-|TRBV7-9|15
CASRDSSGASYEQFF
TGTGCCAGCAGAGACTCTAGCGGGGCTTCGTATGAGCAGTTCTTC
>-|TRBJ1-2|-|TRBV19|14
CASSISAATNGYTF
TGTGCCAGTAGTATCTCTGCGGCAACGAATGGCTACACCTTC
>TRBD1|TRBJ2-1|many|TRBV5-5|14
CASSIWTGGNEQFF
TGTGCCAGCAGCATTTGGACAGGGGGTAATGAGCAGTTCTTC
>TRBD1|TRBJ2-2|-|TRBV10-1|15
CASNTGQGGTGELFF
TGCGCCAGCAACACGGGACAGGGAGGAACCGGGGAGCTGTTTTTT
>-|TRBJ2-1|-|TRBV5-1|14
CASSFGRGGSEQFF
TGCGCCAGCAGCTTCGGGCGTGGGGGTAGTGAGCAGTTCTTC
>TRBD2|TRBJ2-5|-|TRBV20-1|14
CSGKIAGGLETQYF
TGCAGTGGCAAAATAGCGGGGGGGCTTGAGACCCAGTACTTC
>TRBD2|TRBJ2-5|-|TRBV7-2|15
CASSLGLAGRETQYF
TGTGCCAGCAGCTTGGGACTAGCGGGAAGGGAGACCCAGTACTTC
>-|TRBJ1-2|few|TRBV6-5|14
CASSYPGQRYGYTF
TGTGCCAGCAGTTACCCCGGACAGCGCTATGGCTACACCTTC
>-|TRBJ1-1|-|TRBV20-1|15
CSAESEIPGDTEAFF
TGCAGTGCCGAGTCGGAGATACCAGGGGACACTGAAGCTTTCTTT
>-|TRBJ1-5|few|TRBV5-1|14
CASSLGQPGEPQHF
TGCGCCAGCAGCTTGGGACAGCCCGGGGAGCCCCAGCATTTT
>-|TRBJ2-5|many|TRBV28|12
CASSSVKETQYF
TGTGCCAGCAGTTCAGTAAAAGAGACCCAGTACTTC
>-|TRBJ1-3|-|TRBV25-1|17
CASSETGPTEKGNTIYF
TGTGCCAGCAGTGAAACCGGGCCGACGGAAAAGGGAAACACCATATATTTT
>-|TRBJ1-4|few|TRBV12-2|17
CASRGIAGTVPYEKLFF
TGTGCAAGTCGCGGCATTGCGGGGACAGTGCCTTATGAAAAACTGTTTTTT
>TRBD2|TRBJ2-1|-|TRBV9|15
CASSVLAGAYNEQFF
TGTGCCAGCAGCGTGCTAGCGGGGGCCTACAATGAGCAGTTCTTC
>-|TRBJ2-7|-|TRBV5-1|12
CASNGQSYEQYF
TGCGCCAGCAATGGCCAGTCCTACGAGCAGTACTTC
>-|TRBJ2-5|many|TRBV7-9|13
CASTSEEQETQYF
TGTGCCAGCACCTCCGAGGAACAAGAGACCCAGTACTTC
>-|TRBJ2-5|few|TRBV5-1|14
CASSLGGGEGTQYF
TGCGCCAGCAGCTTGGGTGGCGGAGAGGGGACCCAGTACTTC
>-|TRBJ1-2|-|TRBV19|12
CASSMTGNGYTF
TGTGCCAGTAGCATGACAGGCAATGGCTACACCTTC
>-|TRBJ1-2|once|TRBV3-1|14
CASSLAGGSYGYTF
TGTGCCAGCAGCCTCGCCGGGGGGAGCTATGGCTACACCTTC
>TRBD1|TRBJ1-5|-|TRBV24-1|16
CATSDPRQGGNQPQHF
TGTGCCACCAGTGATCCGCGACAGGGTGGCAATCAGCCCCAGCATTTT
>TRBD1|TRBJ1-6|few|TRBV12-3/TRBV12-4|14
CASSRDRGSSPLHF
TGTGCCAGCAGTCGGGACAGGGGAAGTTCACCCCTCCACTTT
>TRBD1|TRBJ2-5|many|TRBV20-1|14
CSARDRGQQETQYF
TGCAGTGCCCGGGACAGGGGGCAACAAGAGACCCAGTACTTC
>-|TRBJ2-2|-|TRBV20-1|14
CSAREPVDPGELFF
TGCAGTGCTAGAGAACCGGTTGACCCCGGGGAGCTGTTTTTT
>TRBD2|TRBJ2-7|few|TRBV20-1|13
CSARTSGAYEQYF
TGCAGTGCTAGGACTAGCGGGGCCTACGAGCAGTACTTC
>TRBD2|TRBJ2-1|-|TRBV20-1|12
CSASRGGNEQFF
TGCAGTGCTTCCCGGGGGGGCAATGAGCAGTTCTTC
>TRBD1|TRBJ1-2|-|TRBV7-3|13
CASSLGQARGYTF
TGTGCCAGCAGCTTGGGACAGGCTCGGGGCTACACCTTC
>TRBD1|TRBJ1-1|-|TRBV29-1|14
CSVHGGQGYTEAFF
TGCAGCGTTCATGGGGGACAGGGATACACTGAAGCTTTCTTT
>TRBD2|TRBJ2-3|few|TRBV27|15
CASSPLREWRDTQYF
TGTGCCAGCAGTCCTCTGCGGGAGTGGAGGGATACGCAGTATTTT
>TRBD2|TRBJ2-6|few|TRBV20-1|18
CSARGVSGTYSGANVLTF
TGCAGTGCTAGAGGGGTTAGCGGGACGTACTCTGGGGCCAACGTCCTGACTTTC
>-|TRBJ2-5|-|TRBV5-1|13
CASSGGGGETQYF
TGCGCCAGCAGCGGTGGTGGTGGAGAGACCCAGTACTTC
>-|TRBJ1-2|once|TRBV5-1|15
CASSLQPGQGAGYTF
TGCGCCAGCAGCTTACAACCGGGCCAAGGGGCTGGCTACACCTTC
>-|TRBJ2-7|few|TRBV3-1|15
CASSQMISLAYEQYF
TGTGCCAGCAGCCAAATGATTAGCCTGGCCTACGAGCAGTACTTC
>-|TRBJ2-7|-|TRBV12-3/TRBV12-4|12
CASSLVGIEQYF
TGTGCCAGCAGTTTAGTAGGGATCGAGCAGTACTTC
>TRBD1|TRBJ2-3|-|TRBV5-6|15
CASSLQGAVADTQYF
TGTGCCAGCAGCTTGCAGGGGGCGGTCGCAGATACGCAGTATTTT
>-|TRBJ1-1|many|TRBV18|12
CASFDPDTEAFF
TGTGCCAGCTTCGACCCGGACACTGAAGCTTTCTTT
>-|TRBJ2-2|few|TRBV27|16
CASSSAPGTSTGELFF
TGTGCCAGCAGTTCGGCACCGGGAACGAGCACCGGGGAGCTGTTTTTT
>-|TRBJ1-1|few|TRBV7-2|13
CASSDAGNTEAFF
TGTGCCAGCAGCGACGCAGGGAACACTGAAGCTTTCTTT
>-|TRBJ2-5|-|TRBV20-1|11
CSTGTWETQYF
TGCAGTACCGGGACCTGGGAGACCCAGTACTTC
>-|TRBJ1-1|few|TRBV11-3|13
CASSLHRETEAFF
TGTGCCAGCAGCTTACATCGGGAGACTGAAGCTTTCTTT
>-|TRBJ1-1|few|TRBV5-1|13
CASRSQENTEAFF
TGCGCCAGCAGATCTCAGGAGAACACTGAAGCTTTCTTT
>-|TRBJ1-1|few|TRBV5-1|15
CASSPPRLGGTEAFF
TGCGCCAGCAGCCCGCCCAGGTTGGGGGGAACTGAAGCTTTCTTT
>-|TRBJ2-1|-|TRBV19|13
CASSSDRYNEQFF
TGTGCCAGTAGTTCTGACCGGTACAATGAGCAGTTCTTC